This TCR beta chain was recovered during a study of T cell changes during pregnancy in multiple sclerosis. Sequenced by immunoSEQ multiplex PCR; TCRdb stores in-frame clones only, minus some. The sample has about 38,000 clones; 94% are singletons. This CDR3 is built from 14 residues. The V gene's germline CDR1 is GTSNPN and CDR2 SVGIG (reference sequence). Trimming took 3 bases from V and 2 from J; bases not matched to a gene: 4. This sequence was found in a female donor with multiple sclerosis, enrolled in a pregnancy study. The chain combines TRBV30 with TRBJ1-3, with 7 bases lining up with TRBD1. The input for sequencing was CD4+ T cells from peripheral blood mononuclear cells, taken in the second trimester of pregnancy. The CDR3 sequence: CAWRATGTGNTIYF. The CDR3 nucleotides read TGTGCCTGGAGGGCGACAGGGACTGGAAACACCATATATTTT.